Below are 8 T cell receptor beta chains sequenced from a single sample in a study of human T cells and chemical hapten exposure. TCRdb reprocessed the RACE reads via MiXCR and lists one record per CDR3 protein. This sample yields 50,000 to 60,000 distinct CDR3 sequences, of which 9.5% to 15% are seen a single time; 2% to 3% belongs to the top ten. Regarding time point: patch test 3, about 24 weeks after DPC sensitization. Treatment defined: therapeutic diphenylcyclopropenone sensitization with weekly scalp DPC. This specimen was whole blood, taken in connection with sensitization to the hapten diphenylcyclopropenone (DPC). The receptors here all came from a man aged 25-45 years with alopecia areata. Some clones in this sample may be carry-over from other donors' samples.

In its sample, this clonotype was seen many times. The rearrangement links TRBV6-6 to TRBJ1-5; D call uncertain. Germline loops: CDR1 MNHNY, CDR2 SVGAGI (reference sequence). This CDR3 spans 15 amino acids. V was clipped by 4 bases and J by 3 bases, with 13 bases between them. The CDR3 sequence is CASSFRRNSNQPQHF. Written as DNA, the CDR3 is TGTGCCAGCAGTTTTCGACGGAATTCCAATCAGCCCCAGCATTTT.

The chain joins TRBV30 to TRBJ2-7; D uncertain. Trimming removed 2 bases at V and 7 bases at J, with 9 bases between. The CDR3 is 11 amino acids. The germline gives CDR1 GTSNPN, CDR2 SVGIG (reference sequence). CDR3 protein: CAWSPQLEQYF. The CDR3 nucleotides are TGTGCCTGGAGTCCACAGCTAGAGCAGTACTTC.

This clonotype showed up many times. The rearrangement uses TRBV12-3 or TRBV12-4 and TRBJ2-3, with a weak D call TRBD1 (5 bases). The V gene lost 5 bases and the J gene lost 4 bases, with 13 bases spanning the gap. The CDR3 consists of 14 residues. This chain's CDR3 is CASSPPGRADTQYF. Written as DNA, the CDR3 is TGTGCCAGCAGTCCTCCTGGCAGGGCAGATACGCAGTATTTT.

This clonotype was seen at least ten times. The J gene is TRBJ1-5, the V gene TRBV12-3 or TRBV12-4, with 7 positions matching TRBD1. This CDR3 spans 13 amino acids. The trim removed 6 bases at V and 5 bases at J, leaving 4 bases unmatched. The CDR3 here is CASSIRGDQPQHF. Written as DNA, the CDR3 is TGTGCCAGCAGCATCAGGGGGGATCAGCCCCAGCATTTT.

This clonotype was picked up many times. The V gene is TRBV12-3 or TRBV12-4, the J gene TRBJ1-2, with D possibly TRBD1 on 6 matching bases. The CDR3 totals 13 residues. The V end lost 5 bases, the J end lost 4 bases, and 11 bases lay between the germline ends. Written as DNA, the CDR3 is TGTGCCAGCAGTCCGGACAGATTCTATGGCTACACCTTC. Its translation is CASSPDRFYGYTF.

The rearrangement links TRBV3-1 to TRBJ2-1; TRBD2 aligns across 11 bases. Germline V gives CDR1 LGHDT, CDR2 YNNKEL (reference sequence). The CDR3 contains 15 residues. The V segment lost 0 bases and the J segment 6 bases; nucleotides outside the gene matches: 1. In DNA, the CDR3 is TGTGCCAGCAGCCAAGAGCTAGCGGGGGGCAATGAGCAGTTCTTC. Amino acids: CASSQELAGGNEQFF.

The rearrangement joins TRBV20-1 to TRBJ1-2; D remains ambiguous. CDR1 DFQATT and CDR2 SNEGSKA come from the germline V gene (reference sequence). This CDR3 region has 16 residues. Trimming took 2 bases from V and 0 from J, leaving 16 bases between them. In nucleotides, the CDR3 is TGCAGTGCTAGACTCCCCCGCGGCAGCCCTAACTATGGCTACACCTTC. Amino acid sequence: CSARLPRGSPNYGYTF.

In this sample, this clonotype turned up once. This may arise from a read error, as a much more abundant clone is one base away. The gene calls are TRBV28 and TRBJ2-2; unclear D gene. The V gene's germline CDR1 is MDHEN and CDR2 SYDVKM. V was pared by 4 bases and J by 6 bases, with 9 bases between. The CDR3 is made up of 13 amino acids. The CDR3 nucleotides read TGTGCCAGCAGTTGGTCTCAATCCGGGGAGCTGTTTTTT. Translated, it gives CASSWSQSGELFF. Complete variable domain (other parts from reference TRBV28 and TRBJ2-2): DVKVTQSSRYLVKRTGEKVFLECVQDMDHENMFWYRQDPGLGLRLIYFSYDVKMKEKGDIPEGYSVSREKKERFSLILESASTNQTSMYLCASSWSQSGELFFGEGSRLTVL.